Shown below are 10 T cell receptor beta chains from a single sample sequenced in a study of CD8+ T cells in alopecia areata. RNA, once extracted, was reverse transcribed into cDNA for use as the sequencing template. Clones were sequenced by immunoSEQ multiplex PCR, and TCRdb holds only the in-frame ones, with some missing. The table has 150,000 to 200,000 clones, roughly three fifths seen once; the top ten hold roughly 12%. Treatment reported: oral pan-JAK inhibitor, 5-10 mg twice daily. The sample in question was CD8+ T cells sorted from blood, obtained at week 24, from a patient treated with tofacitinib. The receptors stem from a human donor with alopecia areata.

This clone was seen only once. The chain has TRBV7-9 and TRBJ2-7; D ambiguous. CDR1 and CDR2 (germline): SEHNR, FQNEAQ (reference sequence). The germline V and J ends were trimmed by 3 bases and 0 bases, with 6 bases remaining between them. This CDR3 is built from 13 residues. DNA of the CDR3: TGTGCCAGCAGCTTGCAGAGCTCCTACGAGCAGTACTTC. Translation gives CASSLQSSYEQYF.

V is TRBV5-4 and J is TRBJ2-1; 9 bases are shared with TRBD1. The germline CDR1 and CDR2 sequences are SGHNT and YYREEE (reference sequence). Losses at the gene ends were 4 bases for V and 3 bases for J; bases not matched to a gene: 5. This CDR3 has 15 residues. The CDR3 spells CASSRGQGLYNEQFF. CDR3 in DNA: TGTGCCAGCAGCAGGGGACAGGGTCTCTACAATGAGCAGTTCTTC.

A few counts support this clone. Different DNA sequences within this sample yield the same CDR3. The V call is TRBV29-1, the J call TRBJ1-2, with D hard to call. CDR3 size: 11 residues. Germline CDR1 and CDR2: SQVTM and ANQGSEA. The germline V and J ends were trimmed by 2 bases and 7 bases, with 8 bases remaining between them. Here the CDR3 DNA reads TGCAGCGTTGAACTCCGGAGTGGCTACACCTTC. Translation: CSVELRSGYTF.

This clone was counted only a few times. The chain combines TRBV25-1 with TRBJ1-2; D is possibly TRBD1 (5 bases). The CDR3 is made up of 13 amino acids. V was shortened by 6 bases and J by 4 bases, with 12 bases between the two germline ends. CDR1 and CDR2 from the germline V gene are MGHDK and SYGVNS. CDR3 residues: CASSPGGFYGYTF. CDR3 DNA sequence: TGTGCCAGCAGCCCTGGGGGGTTCTATGGCTACACCTTC.

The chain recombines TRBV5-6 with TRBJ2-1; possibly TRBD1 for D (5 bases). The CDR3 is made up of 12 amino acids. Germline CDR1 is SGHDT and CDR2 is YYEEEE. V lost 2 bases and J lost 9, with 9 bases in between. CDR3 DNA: TGTGCCAGCAGCTTCGGAACAGGTGAGCAGTTCTTC. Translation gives CASSFGTGEQFF.

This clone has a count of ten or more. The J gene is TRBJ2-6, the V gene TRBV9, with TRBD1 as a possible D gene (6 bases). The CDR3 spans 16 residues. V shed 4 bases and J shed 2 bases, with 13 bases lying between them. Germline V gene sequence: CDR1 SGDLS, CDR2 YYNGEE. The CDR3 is CASSSGWGPGANVLTF. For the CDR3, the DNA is TGTGCCAGCAGCTCTGGATGGGGGCCTGGGGCCAACGTCCTGACTTTC.

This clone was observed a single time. CDR3 nucleotide sequence: TGTGCCTGGAGTGATAATCCCACAGATACGCAGTATTTT. Protein product: CAWSDNPTDTQYF. V and J are TRBV30 and TRBJ2-3; unclear D gene. CDR3 length: 13 amino acids. From germline, CDR1 is GTSNPN and CDR2 SVGIG (reference sequence). Trimming took 1 base from V and 2 from J, leaving 7 bases between them.

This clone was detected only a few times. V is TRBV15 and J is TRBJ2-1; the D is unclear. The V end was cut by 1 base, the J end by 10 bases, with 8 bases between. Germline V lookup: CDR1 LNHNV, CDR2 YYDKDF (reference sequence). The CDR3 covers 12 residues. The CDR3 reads CATSRGSTEQFF. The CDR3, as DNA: TGTGCCACCAGCAGAGGTTCGACCGAGCAGTTCTTC.

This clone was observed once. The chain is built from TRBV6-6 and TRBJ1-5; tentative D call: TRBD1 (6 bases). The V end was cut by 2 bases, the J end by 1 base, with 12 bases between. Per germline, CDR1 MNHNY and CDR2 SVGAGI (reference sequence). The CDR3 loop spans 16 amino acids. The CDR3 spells CASSYTGWRSNQPQHF. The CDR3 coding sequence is TGTGCCAGCAGTTACACAGGGTGGAGGAGCAATCAGCCCCAGCATTTT.

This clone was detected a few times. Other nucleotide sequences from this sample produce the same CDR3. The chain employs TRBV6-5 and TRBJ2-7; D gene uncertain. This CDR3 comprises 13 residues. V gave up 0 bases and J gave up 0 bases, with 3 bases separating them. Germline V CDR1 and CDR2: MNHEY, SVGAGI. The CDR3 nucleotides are TGTGCCAGCAGTTACTCTTCCTCCTACGAGCAGTACTTC. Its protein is CASSYSSSYEQYF.